This T cell receptor (beta chain) stems from a study of blood T cell repertoires in COVID-19 (TCRdb year 2020). A note on the overall study: Collaborator samples came from the United States, Italy and Spain and covered acute and convalescent phases of COVID-19. Where available, HLA class I and class II types were obtained from metadata supplied by the sample provider rather than from assay-based typing. The prospective study material was composed of cDNA or gDNA derived from T cells, B-cell-depleted T cells, or PBMCs. The dataset comprised deeply sampled blood TCRbeta repertoires from subjects exposed to, actively infected with, or recovered from COVID-19. Nearly every sample came with metadata listing a de-identified subject ID, COVID-19 status, age in years and sex. The repertoires were released in a freely available public database meant as a resource for research on the immune response to SARS-CoV-2. Samples came from the ongoing ImmuneRACE study (first 160 participants) plus 1,254 subjects from 6 global collaborators. Findings and caveats that apply to the study as a whole: The amount of clinical and demographic metadata varied by source and participant and was provided uncurated.

Reading the germline V gene gives CDR1 MNHEY and CDR2 SVGAGI. Reading from cysteine to phenylalanine, the CDR3 counts 14 amino acids. Only the CDR3 region is kept as DNA, spanning 42 bases read in frame from base 1. The V and J ends are trimmed by 6 bases and 0 bases, leaving 11 bases between them. Each collaborating institution followed its own protocols to collect whole blood in K2EDTA tubes. Collaborator samples were shipped for TCRbeta analysis as frozen whole blood, isolated PBMCs, or DNA extracted from either sample type. TCRbeta CDR3 regions were amplified from genomic DNA by means of the immunoSEQ Assay, a bias-controlled multiplex PCR. The original methods were these. The number of nucleated cells in each sample was estimated by amplification of reference gene primers within the assay. To quantify the absolute abundance of each unique TCRbeta CDR3 rearrangement, sequence reads were collapsed and filtered. Productive Simpson clonality was computed per sample as the square root of Simpson's diversity index over productive rearrangements. TCRdb holds this immuneACCESS table with in-frame rearrangements only. Some clones are missing; in checked studies, unresolved V genes explain under half, and the rest has no known cause. V, J and clone size derive from that table, while D and trimming were established from the DNA sequence. This sample holds about 240,000 clones; around 80% were observed only once. The ten biggest clones cover less than 3.5% of the sample.

On this clone: Its antigen specificity is not known. No clone much larger than this one lies a single base away; base qualities are absent.

In this chain, TRBV6-5 is recombined with TRBJ1-1; the D gene assignment is ambiguous. The sample consisted of peripheral blood. The origin of this receptor is a woman aged 18-29 years with acute or convalescent COVID-19. CDR3 region: CASRDWEVNTEAFF. The nucleotides are TGTGCCAGCAGAGACTGGGAGGTGAACACTGAAGCTTTCTTT.